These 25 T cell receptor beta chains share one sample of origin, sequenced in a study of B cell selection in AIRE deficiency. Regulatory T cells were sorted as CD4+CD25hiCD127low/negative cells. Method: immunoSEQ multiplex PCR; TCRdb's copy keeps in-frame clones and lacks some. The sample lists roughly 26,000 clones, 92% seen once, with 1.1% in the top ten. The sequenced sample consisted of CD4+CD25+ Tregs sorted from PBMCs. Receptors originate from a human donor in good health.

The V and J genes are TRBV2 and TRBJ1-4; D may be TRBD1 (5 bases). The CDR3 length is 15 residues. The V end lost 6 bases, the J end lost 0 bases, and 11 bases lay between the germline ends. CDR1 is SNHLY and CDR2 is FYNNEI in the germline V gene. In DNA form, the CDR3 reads TGTGCCAGCAGCCAAGACAGCACAACTAATGAAAAACTGTTTTTT. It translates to CASSQDSTTNEKLFF.

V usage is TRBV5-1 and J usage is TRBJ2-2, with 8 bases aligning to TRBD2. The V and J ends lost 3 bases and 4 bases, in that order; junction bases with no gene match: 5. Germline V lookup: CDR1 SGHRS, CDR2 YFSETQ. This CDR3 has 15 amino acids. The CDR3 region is CASSSGRGGTGELFF. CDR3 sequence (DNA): TGCGCCAGCAGCTCCGGCCGGGGGGGCACCGGGGAGCTGTTTTTT.

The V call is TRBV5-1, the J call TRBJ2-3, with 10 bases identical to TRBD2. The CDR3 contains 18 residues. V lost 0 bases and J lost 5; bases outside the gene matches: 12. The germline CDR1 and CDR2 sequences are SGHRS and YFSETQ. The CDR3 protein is CASSLGQASGGAIDTQYF. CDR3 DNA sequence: TGCGCCAGCAGCTTGGGCCAAGCGAGCGGGGGGGCCATAGATACGCAGTATTTT.

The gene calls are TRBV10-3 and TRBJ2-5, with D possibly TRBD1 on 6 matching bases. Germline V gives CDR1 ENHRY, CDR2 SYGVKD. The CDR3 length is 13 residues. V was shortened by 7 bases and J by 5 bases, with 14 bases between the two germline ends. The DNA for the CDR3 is TGTGCCATCAATCCGACAGGATCTGAGACCCAGTACTTC. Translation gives CAINPTGSETQYF.

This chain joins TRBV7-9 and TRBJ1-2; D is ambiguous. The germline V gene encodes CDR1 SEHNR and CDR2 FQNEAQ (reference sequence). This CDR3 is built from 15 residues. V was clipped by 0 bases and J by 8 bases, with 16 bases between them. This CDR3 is CASSLAAMGLAGYTF. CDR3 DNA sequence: TGTGCCAGCAGCTTAGCTGCCATGGGCCTAGCCGGCTACACCTTC. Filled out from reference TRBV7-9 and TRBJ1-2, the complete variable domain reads DTGVSQNPRHKITKRGQNVTFRCDPISEHNRLYWYRQTLGQGPEFLTYFQNEAQLEKSRLLSDRFSAERPKGSFSTLEIQRTEQGDSAMYLCASSLAAMGLAGYTFGSGTRLTVV.

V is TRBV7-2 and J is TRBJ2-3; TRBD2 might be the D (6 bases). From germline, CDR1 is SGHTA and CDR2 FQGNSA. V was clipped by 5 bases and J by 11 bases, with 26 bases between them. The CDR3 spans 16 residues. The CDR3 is CASSPGAGRGKIGQYF. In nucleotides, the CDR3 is TGTGCCAGCAGCCCGGGAGCCGGGCGGGGTAAGATCGGGCAGTATTTT.

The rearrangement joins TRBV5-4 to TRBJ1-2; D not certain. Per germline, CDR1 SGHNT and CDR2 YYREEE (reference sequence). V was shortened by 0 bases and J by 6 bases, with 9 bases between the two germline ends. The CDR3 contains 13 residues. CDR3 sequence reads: CASSLGQVDGYTF. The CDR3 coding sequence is TGTGCCAGCAGCTTGGGCCAGGTCGATGGCTACACCTTC.

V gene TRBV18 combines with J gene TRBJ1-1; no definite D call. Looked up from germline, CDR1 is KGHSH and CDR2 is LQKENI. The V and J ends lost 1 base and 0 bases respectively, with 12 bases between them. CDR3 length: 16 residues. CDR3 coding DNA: TGTGCCAGCTCACCACTGGGCCCCCGAATGAACACTGAAGCTTTCTTT. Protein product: CASSPLGPRMNTEAFF.

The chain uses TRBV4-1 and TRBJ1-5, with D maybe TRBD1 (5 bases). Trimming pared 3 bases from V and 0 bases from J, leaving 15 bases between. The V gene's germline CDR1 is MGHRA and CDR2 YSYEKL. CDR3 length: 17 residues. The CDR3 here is CASSQVDMGFSNQPQHF. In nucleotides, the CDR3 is TGCGCCAGCAGCCAGGTGGACATGGGGTTTAGCAATCAGCCCCAGCATTTT.

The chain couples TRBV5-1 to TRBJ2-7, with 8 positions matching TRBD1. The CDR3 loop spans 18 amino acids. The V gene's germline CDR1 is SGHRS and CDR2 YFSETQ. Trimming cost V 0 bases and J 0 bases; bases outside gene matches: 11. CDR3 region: CASSLEFGQGAFSYEQYF. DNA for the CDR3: TGCGCCAGCAGCTTGGAGTTTGGGCAGGGGGCATTCTCCTACGAGCAGTACTTC. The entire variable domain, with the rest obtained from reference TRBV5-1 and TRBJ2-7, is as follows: KAGVTQTPRYLIKTRGQQVTLSCSPISGHRSVSWYQQTPGQGLQFLFEYFSETQRNKGNFPGRFSGRQFSNSRSEMNVSTLELGDSALYLCASSLEFGQGAFSYEQYFGPGTRLTVT.

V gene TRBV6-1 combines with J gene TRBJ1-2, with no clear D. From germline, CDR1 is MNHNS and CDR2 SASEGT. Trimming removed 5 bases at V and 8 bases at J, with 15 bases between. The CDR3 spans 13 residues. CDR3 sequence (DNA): TGTGCCAGCAGTTTGGATTGGGAAGGCGGCTACACCTTC. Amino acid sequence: CASSLDWEGGYTF.

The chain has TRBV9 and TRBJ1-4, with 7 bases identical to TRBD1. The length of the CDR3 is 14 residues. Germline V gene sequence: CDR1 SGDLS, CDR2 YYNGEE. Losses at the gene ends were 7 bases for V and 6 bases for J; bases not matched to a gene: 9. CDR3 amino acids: CASARDRTHEKLFF. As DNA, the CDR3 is TGTGCCAGCGCCCGGGACAGAACCCATGAAAAACTGTTTTTT. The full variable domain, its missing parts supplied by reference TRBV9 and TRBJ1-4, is DSGVTQTPKHLITATGQRVTLRCSPRSGDLSVYWYQQSLDQGLQFLIQYYNGEERAKGNILERFSAQQFPDLHSELNLSSLELGDSALYFCASARDRTHEKLFFGSGTQLSVL.

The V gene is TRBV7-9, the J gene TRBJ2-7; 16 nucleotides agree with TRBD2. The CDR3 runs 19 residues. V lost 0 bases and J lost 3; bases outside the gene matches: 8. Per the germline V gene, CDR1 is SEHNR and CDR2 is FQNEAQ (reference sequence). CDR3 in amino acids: CASSLASGTSGGAGYEQYF. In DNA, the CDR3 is TGTGCCAGCAGCTTAGCGAGCGGGACTAGCGGGGGGGCTGGCTACGAGCAGTACTTC.

CDR3 in amino acids: CASSLARNTGELFF. DNA for the CDR3: TGCGCCAGCAGCTTGGCTAGGAACACCGGGGAGCTGTTTTTT. The V gene is TRBV5-1, the J gene TRBJ2-2; unclear D gene. V lost 0 bases and J lost 1, with 4 bases in between. Germline values: CDR1 SGHRS, CDR2 YFSETQ. The CDR3 is made up of 14 amino acids.

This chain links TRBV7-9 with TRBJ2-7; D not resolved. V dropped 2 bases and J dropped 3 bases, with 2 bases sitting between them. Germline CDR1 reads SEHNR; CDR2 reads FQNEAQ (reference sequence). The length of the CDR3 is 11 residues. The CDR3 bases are TGTGCCAGCAGCTTACGCTACGAGCAGTACTTC. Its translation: CASSLRYEQYF.

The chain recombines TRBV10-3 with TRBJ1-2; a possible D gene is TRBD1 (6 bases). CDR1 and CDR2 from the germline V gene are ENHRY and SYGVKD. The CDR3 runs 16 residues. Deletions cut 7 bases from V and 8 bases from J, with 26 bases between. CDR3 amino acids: CAITPHQGISPDGYTF. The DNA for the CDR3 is TGTGCCATCACCCCACACCAGGGGATTAGTCCTGACGGCTACACCTTC.

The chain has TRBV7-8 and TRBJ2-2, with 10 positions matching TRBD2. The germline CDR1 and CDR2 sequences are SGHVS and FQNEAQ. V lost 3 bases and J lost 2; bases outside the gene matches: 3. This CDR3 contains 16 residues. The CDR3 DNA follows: TGTGCCAGCAGCTTTAGCGGGGGGCAAAACACCGGGGAGCTGTTTTTT. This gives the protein CASSFSGGQNTGELFF.

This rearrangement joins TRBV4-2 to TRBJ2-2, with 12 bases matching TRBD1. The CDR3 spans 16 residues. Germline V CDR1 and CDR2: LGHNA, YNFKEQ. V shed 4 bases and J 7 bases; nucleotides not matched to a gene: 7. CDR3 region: CASSPGTGGFGGELFF. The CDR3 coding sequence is TGTGCCAGCAGCCCTGGGACAGGGGGCTTTGGCGGGGAGCTGTTTTTT.

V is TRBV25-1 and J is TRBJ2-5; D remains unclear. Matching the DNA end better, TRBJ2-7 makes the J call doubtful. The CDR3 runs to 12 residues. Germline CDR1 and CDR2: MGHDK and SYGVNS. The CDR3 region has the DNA TGTGCCAGCAGCCAGAACACCTACGAGCAGTACTTC. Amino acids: CASSQNTYEQYF.

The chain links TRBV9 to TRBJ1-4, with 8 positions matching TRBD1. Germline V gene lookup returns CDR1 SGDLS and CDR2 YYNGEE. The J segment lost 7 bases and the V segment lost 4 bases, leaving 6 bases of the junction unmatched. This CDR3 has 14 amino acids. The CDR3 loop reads CASSLTGVAEKLFF. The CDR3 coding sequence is TGTGCCAGCAGCTTGACAGGGGTGGCTGAAAAACTGTTTTTT.

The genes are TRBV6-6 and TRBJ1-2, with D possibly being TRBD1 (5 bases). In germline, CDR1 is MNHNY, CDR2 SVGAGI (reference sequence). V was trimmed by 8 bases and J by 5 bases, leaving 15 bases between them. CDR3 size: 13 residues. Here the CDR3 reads CASPEIRAYGYTF. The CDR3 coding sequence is TGTGCCAGCCCTGAAATCAGGGCTTATGGCTACACCTTC.

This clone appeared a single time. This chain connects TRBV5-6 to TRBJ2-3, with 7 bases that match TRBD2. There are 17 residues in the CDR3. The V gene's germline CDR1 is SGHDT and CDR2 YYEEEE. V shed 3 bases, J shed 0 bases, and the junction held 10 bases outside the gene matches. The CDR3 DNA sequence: TGTGCCAGCAGCTGGGAGGGGAATACTCTTAGCACAGATACGCAGTATTTT. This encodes CASSWEGNTLSTDTQYF.

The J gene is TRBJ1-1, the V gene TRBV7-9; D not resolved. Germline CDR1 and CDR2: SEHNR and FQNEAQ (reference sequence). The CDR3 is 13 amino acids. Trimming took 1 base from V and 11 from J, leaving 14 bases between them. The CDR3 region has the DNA TGTGCCAGCAGCTTAGTAGTGGGATTTGGGGCTTTCTTT. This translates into CASSLVVGFGAFF.

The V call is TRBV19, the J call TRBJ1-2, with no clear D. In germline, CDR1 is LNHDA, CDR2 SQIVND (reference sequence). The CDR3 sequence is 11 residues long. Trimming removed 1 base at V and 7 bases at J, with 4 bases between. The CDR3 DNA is TGTGCCAGTAGTATAGGCACTGGCTACACCTTC. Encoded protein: CASSIGTGYTF.

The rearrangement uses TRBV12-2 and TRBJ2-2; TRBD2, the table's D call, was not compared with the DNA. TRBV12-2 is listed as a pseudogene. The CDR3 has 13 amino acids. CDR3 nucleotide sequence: TGTGCAAGTCGCTTCCTGAACACCGGGGAGCTGCTTTTT. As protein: CASRFLNTGELLF.